One T cell receptor beta chain is described in this entry. The data are from a study of blood T cell repertoires in COVID-19. CDR3 length equals 15 residues. The V gene's germline CDR1 is SGHRS and CDR2 YFSETQ. V was clipped by 5 bases and J by 4 bases; unmatched bases: 9. The repertoire was sequenced with immunoSEQ multiplex PCR; TCRdb's copy has only in-frame clones and lacks some. The sample has around 130,000 clones; 84% are singletons. V usage is TRBV5-1 and J usage is TRBJ2-1; the match to TRBD1 covers 7 bases. Specimen: peripheral blood. The clonotype comes from a man in his 60s with acute or convalescent COVID-19. The chain's CDR3 is CASRPPRDSYNEQFF. The CDR3 bases are TGCGCCAGCAGACCCCCCCGGGACAGTTACAATGAGCAGTTCTTC.